This T cell receptor beta chain originates from a study of cytomegalovirus exposure and HLA in healthy donors. A multiplex PCR was run with 60 Vbeta primers and 13 Jbeta primers. Generated by immunoSEQ multiplex PCR, the TCRdb table keeps only in-frame clones and is missing some. The data hold around 140,000 clones, with approximately 61% observed a single time. J lost 4 bases, V lost 2 bases, and 4 bases had no gene match. Germline assignment: CDR1 SGHTA and CDR2 FQGNSA. This CDR3 comprises 15 residues. The specimen was PBMCs. The chain uses TRBV7-2 and TRBJ2-5; 10 nucleotides agree with TRBD2. The sequence was obtained from a woman between 35 and 50 years old in good health and CMV-seronegative. The CDR3 reads CASSLLSGGVETQYF. The CDR3 bases are TGTGCCAGCAGCTTACTGAGCGGGGGGGTAGAGACCCAGTACTTC.